The clone carrying this TCR beta chain turned up a few times. Its specificity is unknown. The junction and the germline gene differ at one end; a read error may be behind it. The CDR3 runs to 14 residues. CDR1 and CDR2 (germline): SGHAT, FQNNGV. With a constant-region primer, TCR beta cDNA was made from approximately 450 ng of total RNA. Investigators got TCR beta libraries out of three nested multiplex PCR rounds, done with slightly modified ARM-PCR. Amplification in the first two PCR rounds was performed using TRBV1-TRBV30 forward primers and a C-beta reverse primer for approximately 10 cycles each. MiXCR, run by TCRdb on the multiplex PCR reads, gives a single entry per CDR3 protein. The sample records 95,000 to 100,000 distinct CDR3 sequences, around 71% being singletons. This entry belongs to a study of tumor-infiltrating lymphocytes in primary liver carcinoma. General study points: With p = 0.039, the top-250-clone fraction in tumors significantly exceeded that in blood. Between tumor regions, pairs overlapped more than tumor-adjacent and tumor-blood pairs did.

Unsorted bulk tissue (about 20-32 mg) underwent RNA and DNA co-extraction. Among the patients, all had chronic HBV infection and none had been treated. This chain joins TRBV11-2 and TRBJ2-3, with D possibly being TRBD1 or TRBD2 (5 bases each). The sample consisted of liver tumor tissue from sampling region 2. Subset noted: tumor region T2, inferior pole. The receptor comes from a woman between 55 and 75 years old with primary liver carcinoma and hepatitis B virus infection. CDR3 sequence (DNA): TGTGCCGGCAACTTAGGGACCAGCACAGATACGCAATATTTT. Translated: CAGNLGTSTDTQYF.